The rows below give T cell receptor beta chains drawn from one sample of a study of cytomegalovirus exposure and HLA in healthy donors. The assay was immunoSEQ multiplex PCR, and TCRdb's table has in-frame clones only and misses some. Of under 250,000 clones listed, roughly 87% are singletons. The sample consisted of PBMCs. Receptor source: a man aged 40-49 years in good health and CMV-seropositive. Both conserved end residues are part of each CDR3. A D gene is named only where the DNA matches it firmly. Some rows mark clone size as missing; the rest say once, few, many or name a class of expanded clone.

D gene	V gene	J gene	clone size	CDR3 DNA	CDR3 protein
-	TRBV29-1	TRBJ1-5	-	TGCAGCGTCCGGGAAAAGAGCAATCAGCCCCAGCATTTT	CSVREKSNQPQHF
TRBD2	TRBV18	TRBJ2-1	-	TGTGCCAGCTCACCACAACGCGGGACTAGCGGGGTTGGTGAGCAGTTCTTC	CASSPQRGTSGVGEQFF
TRBD2	TRBV27	TRBJ2-3	-	TGTGCCAGCAGCTTCCGGACTAGCGGGAGGGCCGATACAGATACGCAGTATTTT	CASSFRTSGRADTDTQYF
-	TRBV6-1	TRBJ1-4	-	TGTGCCAGCAGTGAAGGAATGAGAGGTGAAAAACTGTTTTTT	CASSEGMRGEKLFF
-	TRBV7-9	TRBJ1-4	-	TGTGCCAGCAGCTTTATCCAGATTAATGAAAAACTGTTTTTT	CASSFIQINEKLFF
-	TRBV7-2	TRBJ1-2	-	TGTGCCAGCAGCTACGGCACCGAGCGTGGCTACACCTTC	CASSYGTERGYTF
TRBD2	TRBV5-1	TRBJ2-5	-	TGCGCCAGCCAGCTAAGGGTCGGGAGGGAAGAGACCCAGTACTTC	CASQLRVGREETQYF
TRBD1	TRBV5-1	TRBJ2-7	-	TGCGCCAGCAGCTCCGGACAGGGGGACGAGCAGTACTTC	CASSSGQGDEQYF
TRBD1	TRBV4-1	TRBJ1-1	few	TGCGCCAGCAGCCAGACCGGGACAGGGGCCCTGAACACTGAAGCTTTCTTT	CASSQTGTGALNTEAFF
TRBD1	TRBV2	TRBJ2-7	once	TGTGCCAGCAGTCCCGGGACAGCCGTTGGCGAGCAGTACTTC	CASSPGTAVGEQYF
TRBD2	TRBV4-2	TRBJ2-7	-	TGTGCCAGCAGCCAGGGACTAGCGGGAAACTCCTACGAGCAGTACTTC	CASSQGLAGNSYEQYF
-	TRBV7-9	TRBJ1-1	-	TGTGCCAGCAGGACCCTCCTGGGGGCGGCCACTGAAGCTTTCTTT	CASRTLLGAATEAFF
-	TRBV7-2	TRBJ2-3	-	TGTGCCAGCAGCCAGTCAGATACGCAGTATTTT	CASSQSDTQYF
-	TRBV10-2	TRBJ2-3	-	TGCGCCAGCAGAGAGGGCGATACGCAGTATTTT	CASREGDTQYF
-	TRBV28	TRBJ1-5	-	TGTGCCAGCTCTAGACGGGGAGACAATCAGCCCCAGCATTTT	CASSRRGDNQPQHF
TRBD2	TRBV5-1	TRBJ2-5	-	TGCGCCAGCAGCCAAGGACTAGCGGGAGCGGGTCAAGAGACCCAGTACTTC	CASSQGLAGAGQETQYF
-	TRBV10-3	TRBJ1-2	few	TGTGCCATCAGTGAGACCCAACAGTCAGCTAACTATGGCTACACCTTC	CAISETQQSANYGYTF
-	TRBV10-3	TRBJ2-1	once	TGTGCCATCAGTGAGTCCGGGACTCACGGGGAGCAGTTCTTC	CAISESGTHGEQFF
-	TRBV20-1	TRBJ2-1	few	TGCAGTGCTAGCCAGGGGAATGAGCAGTTCTTC	CSASQGNEQFF
TRBD1	TRBV19	TRBJ2-1	-	TGTGCCAGTAGTGAGACAGGGGCCTACAATGAGCAGTTCTTC	CASSETGAYNEQFF
-	TRBV19	TRBJ2-2	-	TGTGCCAGTAGTATAGGCCCCGACTTGAACACCGGGGAGCTGTTTTTT	CASSIGPDLNTGELFF
-	TRBV2	TRBJ1-2	-	TGTGCCAGCAGTGAATGGGGAGCCGCTAACTATGGCTACACCTTC	CASSEWGAANYGYTF
-	TRBV7-9	TRBJ1-1	-	TGTGCCAGCAGTCGCTCCTGGGGGACTGGGGCCATGGTCACTGAAGCTTTCTTT	CASSRSWGTGAMVTEAFF
TRBD1	TRBV6-6	TRBJ2-7	few	TGTGCCAGCAGTTCCGGGACAGGGCGCAACGAGCAGTACTTC	CASSSGTGRNEQYF
-	TRBV9	TRBJ2-2	few	TGTGCCAGCAGCGTAGGGAGCCGCCCTCAAGGGAACACCGGGGAGCTGTTTTTT	CASSVGSRPQGNTGELFF
-	TRBV7-2	TRBJ2-7	-	TGTGCCAGCAGCTTACTAGCTTCAGTGTACGAGCAGTACTTC	CASSLLASVYEQYF
-	TRBV7-9	TRBJ2-1	-	TGTGCCAGCAGCCTCGGACTCCCGGGCATCGATGAGCAGTTCTTC	CASSLGLPGIDEQFF
-	TRBV18	TRBJ2-1	-	TGTGCCAGCTCACCGTTCGATCCTTCGGCGGGCTACAATGAGCAGTTCTTC	CASSPFDPSAGYNEQFF
-	TRBV28	TRBJ1-2	-	TGTGCCAGCAGTTTAGGACAGTCTAACTATGGCTACACCTTC	CASSLGQSNYGYTF
TRBD1	TRBV5-1	TRBJ2-5	-	TGCGCCAGCAGCCCCCAAGGGGGCCATGAGACCCAGTACTTC	CASSPQGGHETQYF
-	TRBV2	TRBJ1-1	-	TGTGCCAGCAGTGAACGACAGGCGCCTGAAGCTTTCTTT	CASSERQAPEAFF
-	TRBV10-3	TRBJ2-5	-	TGTGCCATCAGTGACCTGAACAGCCTCGGAGAGACCCAGTACTTC	CAISDLNSLGETQYF
-	TRBV10-2	TRBJ1-1	-	TGCGCCAGCCGAGGGGGATTGGACACTGAAGCTTTCTTT	CASRGGLDTEAFF
-	TRBV7-8	TRBJ1-5	-	TGTGCCAGCAGCCCCTATAGCAATCAGCCCCAGCATTTT	CASSPYSNQPQHF
-	TRBV5-6	TRBJ1-1	-	TGTGCCAGCAGCTTGTTAAGGCGGGAGGCCGAAGCTTTCTTT	CASSLLRREAEAFF
-	TRBV27	TRBJ1-3	few	TGTGCCAGCAGTCCGCACAGGGCTGGAAACACCATATATTTT	CASSPHRAGNTIYF
TRBD1	TRBV5-1	TRBJ2-2	-	TGCGCCAGCAGCTTGGGACAGGGGGCTTACACCGGGGAGCTGTTTTTT	CASSLGQGAYTGELFF
-	TRBV10-1	TRBJ2-3	-	TGCGCCAGCAGTGACCAGGGTAGCACAGATACGCAGTATTTT	CASSDQGSTDTQYF
TRBD1	TRBV27	TRBJ1-6	-	TGTGCCAGCAGTCCGACAGGGGGCCCCCTCCACTTT	CASSPTGGPLHF
-	TRBV29-1	TRBJ1-1	-	TGCAGCGTTCTTTTACCTGACAGAAAGAACACTGAAGCTTTCTTT	CSVLLPDRKNTEAFF
TRBD2	TRBV19	TRBJ2-3	-	TGTGCCAGTTGCGCGGGAGGGCCGAGCACAGATACGCAGTATTTT	CASCAGGPSTDTQYF
-	TRBV6-1	TRBJ1-2	-	TGTGCCAGCGGGGGGGCGGCCTATGGCTACACCTTC	CASGGAAYGYTF
TRBD1	TRBV27	TRBJ2-7	-	TGTGCCAGCAGCAATACAGGGGGAGGCTACGAGCAGTACTTC	CASSNTGGGYEQYF
TRBD2	TRBV27	TRBJ2-1	few	TGTGCCAGCAGCCGAGATAGCGGGGGGCGGAATGAGCAGTTCTTC	CASSRDSGGRNEQFF
-	TRBV7-8	TRBJ1-4	-	TGTGCCAGCAGCGGAGGGCCTGATGATGAAAAACTGTTTTTT	CASSGGPDDEKLFF
-	TRBV2	TRBJ1-1	-	TGTGCCAGCAGGGAGAGGGGAGGTAGGGCTGAAGCTTTCTTT	CASRERGGRAEAFF
TRBD1	TRBV13	TRBJ2-7	-	TGTGCCAGCAGCCGCCGACAGGGGCTTTCCTACGAGCAGTACTTC	CASSRRQGLSYEQYF
TRBD2	TRBV5-4	TRBJ2-3	-	TGTGCCAGCAGCTTGATGGCGGGAGGGTTCACAGATACGCAGTATTTT	CASSLMAGGFTDTQYF
-	TRBV19	TRBJ1-1	-	TGTGCCAGTAGTATTGCAGGGATCGACACTGAAGCTTTCTTT	CASSIAGIDTEAFF
TRBD1	TRBV7-3	TRBJ2-2	-	TGTGCCAGCAGCCCCGGGACAGGGTTGTCTCCCGGGGAGCTGTTTTTT	CASSPGTGLSPGELFF
-	TRBV2	TRBJ2-7	once	TGTGCCAGCGGTGTAGACAGACGGTCCTACGAGCAGTACTTC	CASGVDRRSYEQYF
-	TRBV7-9	TRBJ1-1	-	TGTGCCAGCAGAACGGGACAGAACACTGAAGCTTTCTTT	CASRTGQNTEAFF
-	TRBV6-1	TRBJ1-6	-	TGTGCCAGCAGTGAGGGGGGGTTCAATTCACCCCTCCACTTT	CASSEGGFNSPLHF
TRBD2	TRBV2	TRBJ2-3	-	TGTGCCAGCGGGGGTCTTAGCGGGAAAACAGATACGCAGTATTTT	CASGGLSGKTDTQYF
TRBD2	TRBV27	TRBJ2-3	-	TGTGCCAGCAGCACCGGGACTAGCGGGAGTCCAGATACGCAGTATTTT	CASSTGTSGSPDTQYF
TRBD2	TRBV7-6	TRBJ2-5	-	TGTGCCAGCAGCGCGCGACTAGCGGGAGGCCAAGAGACCCAGTACTTC	CASSARLAGGQETQYF
-	TRBV10-2	TRBJ1-1	-	TGCGCCAGCTCGGTCCTGAACACTGAAGCTTTCTTT	CASSVLNTEAFF